The present T cell receptor (beta chain) was sequenced within a study of beta chain features in type 1 diabetes. The V segment lost 6 bases and the J segment 4 bases; nucleotides outside the gene matches: 4. There are 13 residues in the CDR3. Germline V gene sequence: CDR1 ENHRY, CDR2 SYGVKD. Study observations and caveats: It was among patients, rather than healthy donors, that naive, central memory and Treg TCRB repertoires appeared more similar. Researchers report that Type 1 diabetes patients had moderately but significantly shorter TCRB CDR3s across all four CD4+ subsets.

This clone has a handful of counts. No antigen is known for it. What was sequenced were expressed TCRB transcripts, since all of the isolated RNA had been reverse transcribed. Sequenced by immunoSEQ multiplex PCR; TCRdb stores in-frame clones only, minus some. The table records 150,000 to 180,000 clones, about a tenth of them present only once. Sorting with CD45RO/CCR7/CD25/CD127/CD95/CD27 yielded naive, central memory, regulatory and stem-like memory CD4+ cells. All of the sorted populations showed purity greater than 95%. The V call is TRBV10-3, the J call TRBJ2-7; 9 bases map to TRBD1. The sample consisted of central memory CD4+ T cells from blood. The sequence was obtained from a man aged 25-40 years with type 1 diabetes. CDR3 amino acids: CAIRGTGTYEQYF. CDR3 DNA: TGTGCCATCAGGGGGACAGGGACTTACGAGCAGTACTTC.